This record covers a single T cell receptor (beta chain). This clonotype was found a few times. It has no known antigen specificity. The input lacks base qualities; no much larger clone sits a single base away. The sample comes from a study of patients and donors after allogeneic stem cell transplantation (dated by TCRdb to 2018 to 2021). The library was built by means of RT-PCR. Sequencing instrument: NextSeq 550. TCRdb reprocessing: public reads trimmed at Q25 with fastp, clones called with MiXCR, in-frame beta chains kept. Every distinct CDR3 protein forms one entry, paired with its most common genes and DNA. Across this sample there are 920,000 or so distinct CDR3 sequences, with roughly 18% seen only once. The ten largest make up around 6% of the sample. CDR1 and CDR2 are drawn from the germline V gene (reference sequence): DFQATT, SNEGSKA. The CDR3 holds 14 amino acids from the cysteine to the phenylalanine. Only the CDR3 region is kept as DNA, spanning 42 bases read in frame from base 1. The junction carries 15 bases between V and J, which are trimmed by 5 bases and 5 bases respectively.

The receptor chain draws on TRBV20-1 and TRBJ1-4, with the D gene not clear enough to name. The receptor's source is a human donor who was either an allogeneic HSCT recipient or a stem cell or donor lymphocyte infusion donor (not recorded which). It is not recorded whose cells these are; they may come from a transplant donor. Sequenced input: blood, either unsorted or a sorted T cell fraction (not recorded which). The nucleotide sequence reads as follows: TGCAGTGCTCCCGCGGTTCCTTTAAATGAAAAACTGTTTTTT. It translates to CSAPAVPLNEKLFF.